This is a list of T cell receptor beta chains from one sample in a study of OX40 agonist ivuxolimab in advanced cancers. Libraries were prepared by immunoSEQ multiplex PCR; TCRdb keeps only in-frame clonotypes and omits some of them. The table has about 60,000 clones, around 83% seen once; the top ten hold almost 4%. The source material was CD4+ or CD8+ T cells sorted from blood, sampled in a trial of the OX40 agonist ivuxolimab. Receptors originate from an adult with an advanced solid tumor such as melanoma, head and neck, liver or kidney cancer. CDR3s include the opening cysteine and the closing phenylalanine or tryptophan. D genes are given only for firm matches. Only some rows state a clone size, as once, few, many or a class for expanded clones.

J | V | D | size | DNA | CDR3
TRBJ2-1 | TRBV14 | - | - | TGTGCCAGCAGCCAAGAATGGGGGGTCGGTACCTACTACAATGAGCAGTTCTTC | CASSQEWGVGTYYNEQFF
TRBJ1-5 | TRBV4-3 | - | - | TGCGCCAGCAGCCAAGAGATAGGAGCCAACCAGCCCCAGCATTTT | CASSQEIGANQPQHF
TRBJ1-2 | TRBV10-1 | - | - | TGCGCCAGCAGTTCTTGGGGGGGGAGCTATGGCTACACCTTC | CASSSWGGSYGYTF
TRBJ1-5 | TRBV28 | - | - | TGTGCCAGCAGTTTAATTAGGCAAGGGGAGAACAATCAGCCCCAGCATTTT | CASSLIRQGENNQPQHF
TRBJ1-4 | TRBV5-1 | - | - | TGCGCCAGCAGCTGGAACATAGGAGAAAAACTGTTTTTT | CASSWNIGEKLFF
TRBJ1-5 | TRBV4-3 | TRBD1 | - | TGCGCCAGCAGCCAAGAAGAGGGAATCCCTTACAGGGGTCGAAGGGTCAATCAGCCCCAGCATTTT | CASSQEEGIPYRGRRVNQPQHF
TRBJ2-7 | TRBV19 | - | few | TGTGCCAGTCGCCCGGGTCGGGGGACCTACGAGCAGTACTTC | CASRPGRGTYEQYF
TRBJ2-2 | TRBV7-9 | - | - | TGTGCCAGCAGCTTAGCGACAGTAACCGGGGAGCTGTTTTTT | CASSLATVTGELFF
TRBJ1-1 | TRBV29-1 | - | - | TGCAGCGTTGTAAAGGGCGCGAACACTGAAGCTTTCTTT | CSVVKGANTEAFF
TRBJ2-7 | TRBV6-5 | - | once | TGTGCCAGCAGTTTAGGAGGGGATAGCTACGAGCAGTACTTC | CASSLGGDSYEQYF
TRBJ1-2 | TRBV7-2 | - | - | TGTGCCAGCAGCAGCCTGAGCGAATATGGCTACACCTTC | CASSSLSEYGYTF
TRBJ1-1 | TRBV7-2 | - | - | TGTGCCAGCAGCTTGGGGGATTTCACTGAAGCTTTCTTT | CASSLGDFTEAFF
TRBJ1-4 | TRBV5-4 | - | - | TGTGCCAGCAGCTTGGGGCAGCGGGGGACAACTAATGAAAAACTGTTTTTT | CASSLGQRGTTNEKLFF
TRBJ2-5 | TRBV6-5 | - | - | TGTGCCAGCAGTTACGGGGAGACCCAGTACTTC | CASSYGETQYF
TRBJ1-5 | TRBV30 | - | once | TGTGCCTGGAGCGTTGGCAGGGCCAATCAGCCCCAGCATTTT | CAWSVGRANQPQHF
TRBJ1-5 | TRBV28 | - | - | TGTGCCAGCAGGGGGGACACCATCAATCAGCCCCAGCATTTT | CASRGDTINQPQHF
TRBJ1-1 | TRBV6-5 | - | - | TGTGCCAGCAGTTCCTGGACGCCTCCTGAAGCTTTCTTT | CASSSWTPPEAFF
TRBJ2-7 | TRBV6-5 | TRBD1 | few | TGTGCCAGCAGTTGGGACAGCCGCCCTACCTACGAGCAGTACTTC | CASSWDSRPTYEQYF
TRBJ1-2 | TRBV7-2 | - | - | TGTGCCAGCAGCTCAATAGGGAGGGATGGCTACACCTTC | CASSSIGRDGYTF
TRBJ2-1 | TRBV11-3 | TRBD1 | - | TGTGCCAGCAGCCCCCGCCGACAGGGAACCAATGAGCAGTTCTTC | CASSPRRQGTNEQFF
TRBJ1-1 | TRBV5-4 | - | - | TGTGCCAGCAGCACTGTAGACAGTTTGAACACTGAAGCTTTCTTT | CASSTVDSLNTEAFF
TRBJ2-1 | TRBV7-6 | - | once | TGTGCCAGCAGTTCGGGGTTTCTGGGTGAGCAGTTCTTC | CASSSGFLGEQFF
TRBJ2-3 | TRBV30 | - | - | TGTGCCTGGAGACGGAGTGTCACAGATACGCAGTATTTT | CAWRRSVTDTQYF
TRBJ1-4 | TRBV14 | - | - | TGTGCCAGCAGCCAAGTTTCCACAACTAATGAAAAACTGTTTTTT | CASSQVSTTNEKLFF
TRBJ2-5 | TRBV5-1 | - | - | TGCGCCAGCAGCTTGGGATCTTCCCAAGAGACCCAGTACTTC | CASSLGSSQETQYF
TRBJ2-3 | TRBV19 | - | - | TGTGCCAGTAGGATGAGGGATACGCAGTATTTT | CASRMRDTQYF
TRBJ1-1 | TRBV5-6 | - | - | TGTGCCAGCATCGAGAAGGGTCAGAGGTACACTGAAGCTTTCTTT | CASIEKGQRYTEAFF
TRBJ1-2 | TRBV6-6 | - | once | TGTGCCAGCAGTACCAGTATAGCGTATGGCTACACCTTC | CASSTSIAYGYTF
TRBJ1-3 | TRBV2 | - | - | TGTGCCAGCACCGCAGAAAGCTCTGGAAACACCATATATTTT | CASTAESSGNTIYF
TRBJ1-4 | TRBV5-1 | - | - | TGCGCCAGCAACCCAGGCGGGTTTAATGAAAAACTGTTTTTT | CASNPGGFNEKLFF
TRBJ1-1 | TRBV14 | - | - | TGTGCCAGCAGCCCGTCCAAGCAGAGGGGCACTGAAGCTTTCTTT | CASSPSKQRGTEAFF
TRBJ1-6 | TRBV7-3 | - | once | TGTGCCAGCAGTCTAGAGGGGCCCAGGGCCGGTTCACCCCTCCACTTT | CASSLEGPRAGSPLHF
TRBJ1-3 | TRBV6-1 | - | - | TGTGCCAGCCTCAACGGCGGCTGGCCGGGAAACACCATATATTTT | CASLNGGWPGNTIYF
TRBJ1-1 | TRBV10-3 | - | - | TGTGCCATCAGTGAGAGACAGGTTGGGTTGGGAACTGAAGCTTTCTTT | CAISERQVGLGTEAFF
TRBJ1-6 | TRBV19 | - | - | TGTGCCAGTCAGGGTAATTCACCCCTCCACTTT | CASQGNSPLHF
TRBJ1-1 | TRBV5-1 | - | - | TGCGCCAGCAGCTTTGACTCCAGGAACACTGAAGCTTTCTTT | CASSFDSRNTEAFF
TRBJ2-2 | TRBV6-6 | TRBD1 | - | TGTGCCACCTTTCCGGGACAGGCCTCCACCGGGGAGCTGTTTTTT | CATFPGQASTGELFF
TRBJ2-7 | TRBV6-5 | TRBD2 | - | TGTGCCAGCAGTTACTCCAGCGGGGGGGCCGTTTACGAGCAGTACTTC | CASSYSSGGAVYEQYF
TRBJ2-7 | TRBV28 | - | once | TGTGCCAGCGGCTCCAAACGGGGTCCCCACTTC | CASGSKRGPHF
TRBJ2-2 | TRBV7-2 | TRBD1 | - | TGTGCCAGCAGCCAGACAGGGGGGGGCACCGGGGAGCTGTTTTTT | CASSQTGGGTGELFF
TRBJ2-3 | TRBV11-3 | TRBD2 | - | TGTGCCAGCAGCTTAGGCTCTAGCGGGTGGAACACAGATACGCAGTATTTT | CASSLGSSGWNTDTQYF
TRBJ1-5 | TRBV15 | - | few | TGTGCCACCAGCGGGGGTGGACCCGGGGATGGCCAGCCCCAGCATTTT | CATSGGGPGDGQPQHF
TRBJ2-1 | TRBV11-1 | - | - | TGTGCCAGCAGCTTGGGGGGGCTAGGTAATGAGCAGTTCTTC | CASSLGGLGNEQFF
TRBJ2-6 | TRBV5-1 | - | once | TGCGCCAGCAGCGGAGGGACTGGGGCCAACGTCCTGACTTTC | CASSGGTGANVLTF
TRBJ1-2 | TRBV29-1 | - | - | TGCAGCGTTGGGATGGGAGGGGGGTTCTATGGCTACACCTTC | CSVGMGGGFYGYTF